This T cell receptor (beta chain) comes out of a study of shared clonotypes between healthy human individuals. Study-wide results and limits: Measured sharing among donors was expected to vary with sequencing depth. A small donor pool kept down the genetic and exposure-history diversity that was represented.

In the case of this clone: Its antigen is currently unknown.

Across several immunoSEQ plates, the genomic DNA of each subset was split evenly. An approximately 210 ng quantity of DNA, roughly 29,000 T cell genomes, went into the sorted-subset replicate PCRs. The method was immunoSEQ multiplex PCR; TCRdb's version includes in-frame clones alone and lacks a portion of them. The data hold roughly 2,000,000 clones, with roughly 95% observed a single time. CDR1 and CDR2 from the germline V gene are LNHDA and SQIVND (reference sequence). The CDR3 extends over 15 amino acids. The germline V and J ends were trimmed by 8 bases and 9 bases, with 23 bases remaining between them. Naive CD8 cells comprised CD45RO-negative, CCR7-positively selected cells, excluding terminally differentiated effector memory CD45RA+ cells.

The sequencing sample was made of naive CD8+ T cells from PBMCs. This receptor was identified in a man between 18 and 29 years old in good health. Some clones in this sample may be carry-over from other donors' samples. The chain links TRBV19 to TRBJ1-3; D may be TRBD1 (5 bases). The CDR3 coding sequence is TGTGCCAGTGCGATCGGGACGGAGGGTTTGGGCACCATATATTTT. Its protein product is CASAIGTEGLGTIYF.